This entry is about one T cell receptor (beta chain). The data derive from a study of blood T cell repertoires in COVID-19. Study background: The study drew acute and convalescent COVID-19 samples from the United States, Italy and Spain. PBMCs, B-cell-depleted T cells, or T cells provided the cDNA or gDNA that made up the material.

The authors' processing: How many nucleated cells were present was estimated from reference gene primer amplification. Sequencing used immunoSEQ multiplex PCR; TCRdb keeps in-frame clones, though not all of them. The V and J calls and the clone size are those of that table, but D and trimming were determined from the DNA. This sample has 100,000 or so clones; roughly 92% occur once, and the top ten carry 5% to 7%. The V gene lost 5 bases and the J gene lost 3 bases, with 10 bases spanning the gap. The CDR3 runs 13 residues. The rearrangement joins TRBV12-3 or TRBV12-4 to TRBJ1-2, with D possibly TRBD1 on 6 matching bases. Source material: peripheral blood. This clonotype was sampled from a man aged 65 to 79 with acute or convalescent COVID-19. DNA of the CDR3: TGTGCCAGCAGTCGGACAGACGACTATGGCTACACCTTC. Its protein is CASSRTDDYGYTF.